This TCR beta chain was profiled in a study of blood T cell repertoires in COVID-19. Study summary: T cells, B-cell-depleted T cells, or PBMCs supplied cDNA or gDNA.

The V gene lost 0 bases and the J gene lost 8 bases, with 16 bases spanning the gap. Germline V gene data show CDR1 as LGHNA and CDR2 as YNFKEQ. The CDR3 extends over 16 amino acids. In the original analysis: Reference gene primer amplification in the assay estimated nucleated cell counts. Only in-frame clones appear in the TCRdb table, and some are missing; sequencing was by immunoSEQ multiplex PCR. V and J calls and clone size come straight from that table; D and trimming were deduced from the DNA. In the table there are a few hundred thousand clones, around 84% of which are singletons. Source material: peripheral blood. The chain is built from TRBV4-2 and TRBJ1-4; weak D call: TRBD1 (5 bases). The origin of this receptor is a woman younger than 35 with acute or convalescent COVID-19. CDR3 DNA: TGTGCCAGCAGCCAAGATTTCGATCAGGGTGGAGAAAAACTGTTTTTT. Amino acids: CASSQDFDQGGEKLFF.